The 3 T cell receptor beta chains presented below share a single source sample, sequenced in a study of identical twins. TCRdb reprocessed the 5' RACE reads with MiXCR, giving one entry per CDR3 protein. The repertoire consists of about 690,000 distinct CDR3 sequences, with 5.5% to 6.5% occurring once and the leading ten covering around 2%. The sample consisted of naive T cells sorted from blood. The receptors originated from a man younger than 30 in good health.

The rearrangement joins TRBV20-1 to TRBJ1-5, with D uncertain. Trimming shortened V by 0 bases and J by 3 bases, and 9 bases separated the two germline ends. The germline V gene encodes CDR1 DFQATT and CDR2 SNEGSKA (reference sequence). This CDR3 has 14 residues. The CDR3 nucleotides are TGCAGTGCTAGAGATTTTTTGGCCAATCAGCCCCAGCATTTT. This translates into CSARDFLANQPQHF.

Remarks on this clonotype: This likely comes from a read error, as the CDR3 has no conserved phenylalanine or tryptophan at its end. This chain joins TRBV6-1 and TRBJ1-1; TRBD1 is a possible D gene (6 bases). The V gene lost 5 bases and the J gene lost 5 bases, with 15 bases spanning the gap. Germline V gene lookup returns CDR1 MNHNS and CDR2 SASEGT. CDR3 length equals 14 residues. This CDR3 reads CASSRGGRWTEAFV. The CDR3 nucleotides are TGTGCCAGCAGTCGTGGGGGCAGGTGGACTGAAGCTTTCGTT.

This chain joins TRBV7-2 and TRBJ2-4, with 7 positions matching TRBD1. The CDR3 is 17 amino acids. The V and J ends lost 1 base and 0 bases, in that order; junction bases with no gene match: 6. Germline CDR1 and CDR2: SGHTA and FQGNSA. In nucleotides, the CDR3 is TGTGCCAGCAGCTTAGTGGGTTCAGGGGGAGCCAAAAACATTCAGTACTTC. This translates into CASSLVGSGGAKNIQYF.